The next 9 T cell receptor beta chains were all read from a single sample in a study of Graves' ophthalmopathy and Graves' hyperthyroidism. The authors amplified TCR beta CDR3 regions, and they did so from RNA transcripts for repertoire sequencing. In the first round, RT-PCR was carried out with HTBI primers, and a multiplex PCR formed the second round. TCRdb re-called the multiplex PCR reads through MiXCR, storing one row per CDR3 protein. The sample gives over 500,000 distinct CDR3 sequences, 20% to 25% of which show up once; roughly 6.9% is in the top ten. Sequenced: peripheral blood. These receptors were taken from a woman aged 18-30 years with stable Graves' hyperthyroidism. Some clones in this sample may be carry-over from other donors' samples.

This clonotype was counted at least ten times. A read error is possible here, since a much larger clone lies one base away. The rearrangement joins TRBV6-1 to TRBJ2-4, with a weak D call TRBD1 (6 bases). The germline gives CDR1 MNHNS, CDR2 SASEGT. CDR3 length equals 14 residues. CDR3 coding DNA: TGTGCCAGCAGTGAAATGGGGGCCAAAAACATTAAGTACTTC. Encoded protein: CASSEMGAKNIKYF.

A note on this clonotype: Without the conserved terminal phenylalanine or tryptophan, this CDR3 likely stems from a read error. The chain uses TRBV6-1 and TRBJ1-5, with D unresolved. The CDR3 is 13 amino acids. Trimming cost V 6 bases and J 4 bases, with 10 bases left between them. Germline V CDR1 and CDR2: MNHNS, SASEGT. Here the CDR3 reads CASRPNANQPQHL. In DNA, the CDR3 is TGTGCCAGCAGACCCAACGCGAATCAGCCCCAGCATTTG.

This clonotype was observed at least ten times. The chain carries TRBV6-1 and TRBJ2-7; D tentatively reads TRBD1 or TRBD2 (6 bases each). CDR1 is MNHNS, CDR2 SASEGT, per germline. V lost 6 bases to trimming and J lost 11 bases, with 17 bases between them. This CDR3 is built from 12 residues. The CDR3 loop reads CASSSFGGAEYF. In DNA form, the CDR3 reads TGTGCCAGCAGCTCCTTCGGGGGCGCGGAGTACTTC.

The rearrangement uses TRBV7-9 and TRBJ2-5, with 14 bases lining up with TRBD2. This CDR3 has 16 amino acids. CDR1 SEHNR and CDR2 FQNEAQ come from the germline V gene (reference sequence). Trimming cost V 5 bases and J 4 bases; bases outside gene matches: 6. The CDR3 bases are TGTGCCAGCAGCCGGGGACTAGCGGGAGTGCGAGAGACCCAGTACTTC. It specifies CASSRGLAGVRETQYF.

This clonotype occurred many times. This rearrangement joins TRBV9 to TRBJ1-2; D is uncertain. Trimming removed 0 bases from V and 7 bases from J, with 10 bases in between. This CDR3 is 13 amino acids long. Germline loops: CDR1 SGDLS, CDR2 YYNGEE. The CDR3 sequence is CASSVVGRSGYTF. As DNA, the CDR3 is TGTGCCAGCAGCGTAGTCGGGAGAAGTGGCTACACCTTC.

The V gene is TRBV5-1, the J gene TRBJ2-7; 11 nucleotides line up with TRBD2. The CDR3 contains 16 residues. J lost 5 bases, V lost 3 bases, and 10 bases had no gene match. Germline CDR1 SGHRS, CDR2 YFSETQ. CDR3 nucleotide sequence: TGCGCCAGCAGCTCTATAGCGGGAGGGGCCCCCAACGAGCAGTACTTC. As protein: CASSSIAGGAPNEQYF.

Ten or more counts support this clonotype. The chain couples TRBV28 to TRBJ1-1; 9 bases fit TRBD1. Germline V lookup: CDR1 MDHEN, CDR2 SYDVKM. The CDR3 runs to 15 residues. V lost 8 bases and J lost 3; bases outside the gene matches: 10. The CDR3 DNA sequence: TGTGCCAGCGGAACAGGGGGCGTGGGGTACACTGAAGCTTTCTTT. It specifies CASGTGGVGYTEAFF.

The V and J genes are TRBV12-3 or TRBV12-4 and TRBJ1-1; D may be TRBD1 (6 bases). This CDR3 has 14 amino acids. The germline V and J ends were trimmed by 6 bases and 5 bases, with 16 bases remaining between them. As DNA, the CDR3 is TGTGCCAGCAGCTCCAGGGGTGTTGGGACTGAAGCTTTCTTT. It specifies CASSSRGVGTEAFF.

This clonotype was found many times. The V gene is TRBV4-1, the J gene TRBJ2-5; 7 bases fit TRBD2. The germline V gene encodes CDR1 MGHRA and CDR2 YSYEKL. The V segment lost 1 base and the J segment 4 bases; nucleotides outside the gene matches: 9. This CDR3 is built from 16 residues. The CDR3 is CASSQGLGWEGETQYF. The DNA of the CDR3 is TGCGCCAGCAGCCAAGGGTTGGGATGGGAGGGAGAGACCCAGTACTTC.